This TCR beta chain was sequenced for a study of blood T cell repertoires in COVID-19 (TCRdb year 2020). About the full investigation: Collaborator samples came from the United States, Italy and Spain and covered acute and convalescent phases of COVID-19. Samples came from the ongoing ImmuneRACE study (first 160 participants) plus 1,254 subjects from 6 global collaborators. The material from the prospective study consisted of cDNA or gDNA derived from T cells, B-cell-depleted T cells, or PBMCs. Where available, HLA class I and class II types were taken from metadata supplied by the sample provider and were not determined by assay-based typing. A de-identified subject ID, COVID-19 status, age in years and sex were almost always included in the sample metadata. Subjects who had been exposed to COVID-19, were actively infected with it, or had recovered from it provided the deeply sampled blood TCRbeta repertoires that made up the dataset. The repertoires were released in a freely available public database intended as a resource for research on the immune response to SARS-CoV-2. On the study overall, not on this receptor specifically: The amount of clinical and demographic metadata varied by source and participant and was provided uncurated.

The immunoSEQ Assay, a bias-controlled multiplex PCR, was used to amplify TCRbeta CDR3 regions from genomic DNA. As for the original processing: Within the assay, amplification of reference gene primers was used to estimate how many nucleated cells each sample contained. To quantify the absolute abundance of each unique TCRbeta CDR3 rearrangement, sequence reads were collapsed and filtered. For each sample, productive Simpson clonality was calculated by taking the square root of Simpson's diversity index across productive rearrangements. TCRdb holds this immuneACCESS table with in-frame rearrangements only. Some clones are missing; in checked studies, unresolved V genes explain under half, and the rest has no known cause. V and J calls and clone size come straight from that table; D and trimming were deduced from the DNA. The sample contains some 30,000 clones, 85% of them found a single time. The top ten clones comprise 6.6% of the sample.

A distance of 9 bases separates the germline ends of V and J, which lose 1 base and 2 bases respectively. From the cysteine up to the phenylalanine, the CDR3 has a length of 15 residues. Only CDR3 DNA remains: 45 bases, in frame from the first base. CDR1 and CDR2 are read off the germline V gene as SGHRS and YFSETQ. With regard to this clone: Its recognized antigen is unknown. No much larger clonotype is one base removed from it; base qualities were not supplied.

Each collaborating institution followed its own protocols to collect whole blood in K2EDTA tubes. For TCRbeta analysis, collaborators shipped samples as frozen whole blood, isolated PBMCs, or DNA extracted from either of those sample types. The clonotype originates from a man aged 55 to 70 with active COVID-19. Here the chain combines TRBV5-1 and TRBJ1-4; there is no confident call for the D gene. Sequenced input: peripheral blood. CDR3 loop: CASSLYDTTNEKLFF. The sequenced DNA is TGCGCCAGCAGCTTGTACGATACTACTAATGAAAAACTGTTTTTT.